This TCR beta chain emerged from a study of cytotoxic CD8 clonotypes in ibrutinib-treated CLL. This clone occurred a few times. The length of the CDR3 is 12 residues. The V end lost 6 bases, the J end lost 4 bases, and 9 bases lay between the germline ends. Germline values: CDR1 MDHEN, CDR2 SYDVKM. As input for TCR beta libraries, around 2 micrograms of genomic DNA came from cryopreserved PBMCs. Assay used: immunoSEQ multiplex PCR; TCRdb lists only in-frame clones, some missing. Of more than 70,000 clones listed, about four fifths are singletons. This clonotype was obtained from a human donor with chronic lymphocytic leukemia. The sample here was PBMCs, taken after 12 months of ibrutinib treatment. The V call is TRBV28, the J call TRBJ1-2; tentatively, D is TRBD1 (5 bases). The CDR3 DNA reads TGTGCCAGCAGCCGACAGCGCTATGGCTACACCTTC. It translates to CASSRQRYGYTF.